This T cell receptor beta chain derives from a study of blood T cell repertoires in COVID-19. Authors' data handling: Estimation of nucleated cell counts was performed using reference gene primer amplification. Profiling relied on immunoSEQ multiplex PCR, and the TCRdb table lists in-frame clones only, not all of them. V, J and clone size derive from that table, while D and trimming were established from the DNA sequence. The sample contains fewer than 200,000 clones, approximately 82% of which appear only once. Each participant's cohort was designated according to participant-reported clinical history. Turning to this clone: The sample carries other DNA sequences with the same CDR3.

With 2 bases removed from V and 0 bases from J, the gap between germline ends came to 8 bases. The CDR3 totals 15 residues. In germline, CDR1 is KGHSH, CDR2 LQKENI. Sequenced input: PBMCs or T cells enriched from blood (not recorded which). The TCR sequence derives from a woman aged 55-69 years with acute COVID-19. The chain employs TRBV18 and TRBJ1-5; D is undetermined. DNA of the CDR3: TGTGCCAGCTCACCATCAGGTTATAGCAATCAGCCCCAGCATTTT. This codes for CASSPSGYSNQPQHF.